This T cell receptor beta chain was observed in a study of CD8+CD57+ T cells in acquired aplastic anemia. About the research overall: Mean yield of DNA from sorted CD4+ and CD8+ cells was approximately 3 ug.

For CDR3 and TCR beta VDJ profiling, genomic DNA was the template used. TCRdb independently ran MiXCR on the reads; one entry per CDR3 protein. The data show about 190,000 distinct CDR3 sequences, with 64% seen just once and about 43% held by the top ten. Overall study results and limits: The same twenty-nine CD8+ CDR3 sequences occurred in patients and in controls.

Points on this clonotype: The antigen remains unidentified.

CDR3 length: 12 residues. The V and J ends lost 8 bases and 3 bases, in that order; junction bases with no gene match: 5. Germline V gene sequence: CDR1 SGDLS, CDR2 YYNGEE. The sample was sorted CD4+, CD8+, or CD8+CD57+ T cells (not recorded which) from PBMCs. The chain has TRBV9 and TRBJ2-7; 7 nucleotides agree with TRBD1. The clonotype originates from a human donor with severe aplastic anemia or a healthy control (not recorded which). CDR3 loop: CARTGQNYEQYF. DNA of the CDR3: TGTGCCAGGACAGGGCAGAACTACGAGCAGTACTTC.